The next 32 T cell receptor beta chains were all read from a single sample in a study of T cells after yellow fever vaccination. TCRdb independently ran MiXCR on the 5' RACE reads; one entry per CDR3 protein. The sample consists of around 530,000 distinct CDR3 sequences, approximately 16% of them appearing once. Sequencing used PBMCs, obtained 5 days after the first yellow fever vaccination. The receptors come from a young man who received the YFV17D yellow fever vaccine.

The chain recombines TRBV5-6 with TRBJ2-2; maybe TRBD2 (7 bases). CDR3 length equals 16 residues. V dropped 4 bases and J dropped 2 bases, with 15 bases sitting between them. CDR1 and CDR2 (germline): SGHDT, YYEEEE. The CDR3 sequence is CASSLEGGINTGELFF. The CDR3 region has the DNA TGTGCCAGCAGCCTGGAGGGGGGGATAAACACCGGGGAGCTGTTTTTT.

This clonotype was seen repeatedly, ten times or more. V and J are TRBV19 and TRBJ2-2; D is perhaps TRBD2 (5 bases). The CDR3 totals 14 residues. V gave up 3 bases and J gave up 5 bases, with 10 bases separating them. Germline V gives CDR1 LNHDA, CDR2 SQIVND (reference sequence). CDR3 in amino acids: CASSISVLTGELFF. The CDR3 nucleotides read TGTGCCAGTAGTATTAGCGTCTTGACCGGGGAGCTGTTTTTT.

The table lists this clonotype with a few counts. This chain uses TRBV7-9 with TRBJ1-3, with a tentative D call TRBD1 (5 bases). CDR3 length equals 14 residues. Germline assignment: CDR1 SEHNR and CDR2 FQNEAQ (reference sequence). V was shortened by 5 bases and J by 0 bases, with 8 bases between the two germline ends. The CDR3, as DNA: TGTGCCAGCAGCGGGGGTTTCTCTGGAAACACCATATATTTT. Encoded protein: CASSGGFSGNTIYF.

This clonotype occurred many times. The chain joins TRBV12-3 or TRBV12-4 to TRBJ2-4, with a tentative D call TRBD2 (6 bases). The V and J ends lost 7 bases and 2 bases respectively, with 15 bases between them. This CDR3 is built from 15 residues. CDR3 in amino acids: CASTKDGGPKNIQYF. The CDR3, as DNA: TGTGCCAGCACTAAAGACGGGGGACCCAAAAACATTCAGTACTTC.

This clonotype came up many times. CDR3 DNA: TGTGCCAGCAGCACCCCCCGGGGACAGGGGACCTCCCTAAACACTGAAGCTTTCTTT. Translated, it gives CASSTPRGQGTSLNTEAFF. The rearrangement joins TRBV9 to TRBJ1-1, with 10 bases fitting TRBD1. There are 19 residues in the CDR3. Trimming cost V 4 bases and J 2 bases; bases outside gene matches: 17. Germline CDR1 SGDLS, CDR2 YYNGEE.

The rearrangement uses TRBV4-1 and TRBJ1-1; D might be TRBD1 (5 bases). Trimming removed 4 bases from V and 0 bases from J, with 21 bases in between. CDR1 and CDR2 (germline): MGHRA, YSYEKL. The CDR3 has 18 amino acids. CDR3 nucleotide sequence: TGCGCCAGCAGCCCTCTGGGCAGGACATCTTTCCTGAACACTGAAGCTTTCTTT. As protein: CASSPLGRTSFLNTEAFF.

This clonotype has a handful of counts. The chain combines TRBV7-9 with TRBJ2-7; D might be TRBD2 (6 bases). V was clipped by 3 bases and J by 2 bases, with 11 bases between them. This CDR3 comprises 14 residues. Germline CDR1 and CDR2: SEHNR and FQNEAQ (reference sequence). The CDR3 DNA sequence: TGTGCCAGCAGCTTCGGGGGAAGGACCTACGAGCAGTACTTC. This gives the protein CASSFGGRTYEQYF.

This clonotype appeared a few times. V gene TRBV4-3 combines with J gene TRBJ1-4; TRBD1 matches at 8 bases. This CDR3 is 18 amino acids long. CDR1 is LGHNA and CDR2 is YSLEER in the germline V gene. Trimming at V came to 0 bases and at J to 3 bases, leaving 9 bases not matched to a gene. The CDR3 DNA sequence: TGCGCCAGCAGCCAAGATCTCAGGTCCAGGGGGCCTAATGAAAAACTGTTTTTT. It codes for CASSQDLRSRGPNEKLFF.

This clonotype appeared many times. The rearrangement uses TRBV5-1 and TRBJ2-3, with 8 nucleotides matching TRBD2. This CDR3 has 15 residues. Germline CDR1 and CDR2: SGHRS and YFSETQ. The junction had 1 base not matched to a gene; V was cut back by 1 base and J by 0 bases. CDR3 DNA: TGCGCCAGCAGCTTGACTAGCGGTAGCACAGATACGCAGTATTTT. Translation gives CASSLTSGSTDTQYF.

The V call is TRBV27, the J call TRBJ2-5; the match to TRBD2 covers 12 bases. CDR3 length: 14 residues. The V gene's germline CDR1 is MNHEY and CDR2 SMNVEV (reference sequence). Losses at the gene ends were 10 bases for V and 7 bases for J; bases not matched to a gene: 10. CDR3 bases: TGTGCCACCCAAGGGACTAGCGGGCGCGGGACCCAGTACTTC. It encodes CATQGTSGRGTQYF.

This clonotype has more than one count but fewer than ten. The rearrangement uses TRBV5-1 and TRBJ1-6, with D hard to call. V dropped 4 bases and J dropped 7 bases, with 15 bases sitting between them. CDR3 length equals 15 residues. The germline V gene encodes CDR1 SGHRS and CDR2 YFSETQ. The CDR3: CASSLPDLRNSPLHF. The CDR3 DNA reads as TGCGCCAGCAGCCTGCCCGACTTACGGAATTCACCCCTCCACTTT.

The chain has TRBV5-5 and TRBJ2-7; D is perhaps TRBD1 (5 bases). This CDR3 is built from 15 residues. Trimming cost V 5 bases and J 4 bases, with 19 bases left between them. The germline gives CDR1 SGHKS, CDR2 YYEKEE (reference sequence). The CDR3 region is CASRHAAGLGYEQYF. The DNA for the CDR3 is TGTGCCAGCAGGCACGCCGCAGGGTTGGGTTACGAGCAGTACTTC.

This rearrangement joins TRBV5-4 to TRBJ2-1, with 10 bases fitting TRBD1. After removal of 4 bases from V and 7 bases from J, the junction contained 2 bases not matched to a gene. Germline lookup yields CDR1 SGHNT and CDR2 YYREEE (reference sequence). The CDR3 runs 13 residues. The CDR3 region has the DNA TGTGCCAGCAGCGAGGGACAGGGGAATGAGCAGTTCTTC. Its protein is CASSEGQGNEQFF.

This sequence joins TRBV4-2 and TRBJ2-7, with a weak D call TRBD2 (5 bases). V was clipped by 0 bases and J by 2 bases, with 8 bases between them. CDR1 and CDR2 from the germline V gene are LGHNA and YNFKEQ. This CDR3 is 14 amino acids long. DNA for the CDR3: TGTGCCAGCAGCCAAGAGAGGGCCACCTACGAGCAGTACTTC. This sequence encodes CASSQERATYEQYF.

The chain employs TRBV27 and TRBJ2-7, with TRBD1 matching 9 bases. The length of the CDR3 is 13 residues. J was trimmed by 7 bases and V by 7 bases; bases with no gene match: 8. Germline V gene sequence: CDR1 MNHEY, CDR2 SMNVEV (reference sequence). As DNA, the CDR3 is TGTGCCAGCAAAGGGACAGGGTTAAAGGAGCAGTACTTC. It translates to CASKGTGLKEQYF.

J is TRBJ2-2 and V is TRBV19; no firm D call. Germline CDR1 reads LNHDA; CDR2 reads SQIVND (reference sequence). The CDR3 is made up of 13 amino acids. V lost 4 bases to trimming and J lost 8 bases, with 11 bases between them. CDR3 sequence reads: CASSTTHGGELFF. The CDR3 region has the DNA TGTGCCAGTAGTACCACCCACGGGGGGGAGCTGTTTTTT.

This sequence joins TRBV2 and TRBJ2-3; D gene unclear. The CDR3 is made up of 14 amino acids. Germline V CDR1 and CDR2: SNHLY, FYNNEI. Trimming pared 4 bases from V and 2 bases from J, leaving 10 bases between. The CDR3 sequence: CASSANRPTDTQYF. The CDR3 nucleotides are TGTGCCAGCAGTGCCAATCGGCCCACAGATACGCAGTATTTT.

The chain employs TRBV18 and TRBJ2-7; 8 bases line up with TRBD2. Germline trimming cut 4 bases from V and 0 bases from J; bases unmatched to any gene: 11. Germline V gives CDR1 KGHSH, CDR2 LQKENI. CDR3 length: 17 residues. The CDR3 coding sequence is TGTGCCAGCTCACGCACTGGGTTGGCGGGGGGCTCCTACGAGCAGTACTTC. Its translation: CASSRTGLAGGSYEQYF.

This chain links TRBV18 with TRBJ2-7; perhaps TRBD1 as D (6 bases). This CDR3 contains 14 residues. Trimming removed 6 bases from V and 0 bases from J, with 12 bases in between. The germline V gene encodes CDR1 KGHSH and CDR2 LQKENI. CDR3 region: CASSPDSNSYEQYV. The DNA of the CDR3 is TGTGCCAGCTCTCCGGACAGCAACTCCTACGAGCAGTACGTC.

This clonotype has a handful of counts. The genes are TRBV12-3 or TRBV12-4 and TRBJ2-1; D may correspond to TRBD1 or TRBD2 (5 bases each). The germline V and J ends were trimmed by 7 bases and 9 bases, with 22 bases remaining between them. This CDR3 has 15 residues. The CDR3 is CASTPGRSTSGEQFF. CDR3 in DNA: TGTGCCAGCACCCCGGGACGGTCCACCTCCGGTGAGCAGTTCTTC.

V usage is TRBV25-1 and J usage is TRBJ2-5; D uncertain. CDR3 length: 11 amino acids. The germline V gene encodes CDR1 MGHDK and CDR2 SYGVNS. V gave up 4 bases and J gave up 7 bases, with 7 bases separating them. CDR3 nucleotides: TGTGCCAGCAGTGTTCGGTGGACCCAGTACTTC. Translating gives CASSVRWTQYF. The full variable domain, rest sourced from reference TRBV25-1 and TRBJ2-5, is EADIYQTPRYLVIGTGKKITLECSQTMGHDKMYWYQQDPGMELHLIHYSYGVNSTEKGDLSSESTVSRIRTEHFPLTLESARPSHTSQYLCASSVRWTQYFGPGTRLLVL.

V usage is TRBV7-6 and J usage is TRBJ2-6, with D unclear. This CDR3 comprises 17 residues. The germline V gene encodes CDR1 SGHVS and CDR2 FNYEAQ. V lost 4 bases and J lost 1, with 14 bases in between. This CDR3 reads CASSSARGKSGANVLTF. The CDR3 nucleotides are TGTGCCAGCAGCTCCGCTCGAGGAAAATCTGGGGCCAACGTCCTGACTTTC.

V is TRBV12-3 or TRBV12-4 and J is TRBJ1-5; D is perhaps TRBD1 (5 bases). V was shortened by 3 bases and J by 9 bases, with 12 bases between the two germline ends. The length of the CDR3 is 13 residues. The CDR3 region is CASSFSGVGPQHF. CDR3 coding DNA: TGTGCCAGCAGTTTTTCGGGGGTTGGGCCCCAGCATTTT.

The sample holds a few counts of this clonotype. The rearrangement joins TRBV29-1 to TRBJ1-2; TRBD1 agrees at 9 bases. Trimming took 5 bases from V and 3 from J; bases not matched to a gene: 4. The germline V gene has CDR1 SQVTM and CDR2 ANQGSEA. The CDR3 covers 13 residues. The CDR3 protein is CSVRDRADYGYTF. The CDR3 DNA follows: TGCAGCGTTCGGGACAGGGCAGACTATGGCTACACCTTC. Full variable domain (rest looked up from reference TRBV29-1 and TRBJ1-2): SAVISQKPSRDICQRGTSLTIQCQVDSQVTMMFWYRQQPGQSLTLIATANQGSEATYESGFVIDKFPISRPNLTFSTLTVSNMSPEDSSIYLCSVRDRADYGYTFGSGTRLTVV.

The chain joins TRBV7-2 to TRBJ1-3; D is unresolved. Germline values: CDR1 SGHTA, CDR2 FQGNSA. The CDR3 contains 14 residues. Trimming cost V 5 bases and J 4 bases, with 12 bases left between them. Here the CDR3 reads CASSLASGGNTIYF. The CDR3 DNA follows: TGTGCCAGCAGCCTTGCGTCGGGAGGAAACACCATATATTTT.

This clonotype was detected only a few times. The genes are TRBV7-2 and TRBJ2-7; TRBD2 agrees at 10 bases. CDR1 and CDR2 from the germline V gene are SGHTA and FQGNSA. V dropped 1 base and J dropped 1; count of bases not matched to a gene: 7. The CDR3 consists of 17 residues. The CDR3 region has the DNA TGTGCCAGCAGCTTAGTCGGTAGCGGGGGGCAATCCTACGAGCAGTACTTC. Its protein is CASSLVGSGGQSYEQYF.

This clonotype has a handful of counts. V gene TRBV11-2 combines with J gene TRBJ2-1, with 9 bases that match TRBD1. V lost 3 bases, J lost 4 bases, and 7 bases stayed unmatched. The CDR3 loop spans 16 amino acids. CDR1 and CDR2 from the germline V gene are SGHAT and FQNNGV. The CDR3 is CASSFTDRGGYNEQFF. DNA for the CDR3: TGTGCCAGCAGCTTCACGGACAGGGGAGGATACAATGAGCAGTTCTTC.

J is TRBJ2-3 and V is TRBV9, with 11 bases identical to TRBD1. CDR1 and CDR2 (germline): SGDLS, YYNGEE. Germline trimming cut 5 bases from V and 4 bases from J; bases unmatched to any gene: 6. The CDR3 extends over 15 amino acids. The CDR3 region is CASSRSGQGADTQYF. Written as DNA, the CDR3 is TGTGCCAGCAGTCGATCGGGACAGGGGGCAGATACGCAGTATTTT.

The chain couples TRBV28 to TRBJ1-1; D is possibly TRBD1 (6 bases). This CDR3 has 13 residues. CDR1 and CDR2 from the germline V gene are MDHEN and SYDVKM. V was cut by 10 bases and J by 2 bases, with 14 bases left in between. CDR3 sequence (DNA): TGTGCCATCATAAAGGGGGGAAACACTGAAGCTTTCTTT. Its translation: CAIIKGGNTEAFF.

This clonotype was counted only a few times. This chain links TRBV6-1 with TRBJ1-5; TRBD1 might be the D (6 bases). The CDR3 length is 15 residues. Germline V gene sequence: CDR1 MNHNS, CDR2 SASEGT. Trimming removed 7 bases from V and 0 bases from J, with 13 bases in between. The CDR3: CASKKGGFSNQPQHF. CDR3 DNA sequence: TGTGCCAGCAAAAAAGGGGGGTTTAGCAATCAGCCCCAGCATTTT.

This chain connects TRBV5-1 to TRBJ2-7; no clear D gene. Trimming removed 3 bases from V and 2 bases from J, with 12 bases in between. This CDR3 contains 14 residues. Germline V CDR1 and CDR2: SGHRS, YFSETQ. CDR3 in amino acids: CASSSGRSTYEQYF. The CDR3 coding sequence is TGCGCCAGCAGCTCGGGTAGATCCACCTACGAGCAGTACTTC.

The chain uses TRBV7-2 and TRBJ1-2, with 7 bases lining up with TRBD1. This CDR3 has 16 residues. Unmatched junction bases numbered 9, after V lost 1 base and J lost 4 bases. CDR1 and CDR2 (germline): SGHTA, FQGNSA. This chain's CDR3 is CASSLVSQGDSYGYTF. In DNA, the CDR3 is TGTGCCAGCAGCTTAGTGAGCCAGGGGGATTCCTATGGCTACACCTTC.